What follows are 3 T cell receptor beta chains derived from one specimen sequenced in a study of molecular identifiers for immune sequencing clone quantification. From the PCR reads, TCRdb called clonotypes with MiXCR, one entry per CDR3 protein. This table holds a few hundred thousand distinct CDR3 sequences, around 23% found once. The material sequenced was naive CD8+ T cells from blood, with Jurkat cell RNA spiked in. The subset is: FACS-sorted CD8+CD4-CCR7+CD45RA+ naive T cells. Every receptor here comes from a human donor in good health. Some libraries in this study had Jurkat cell RNA spiked in.

The V and J genes are TRBV12-3 or TRBV12-4 and TRBJ2-3; TRBD2 agrees at 10 bases. The CDR3 sequence is 19 residues long. The V gene end was trimmed by 4 bases and the J gene end by 8 bases; junction bases not matched to a gene: 21. DNA of the CDR3: TGTGCCAGCAGTTCAGACGTGCCGGGACTAGCGCTACATTCTTCTACGCAGTATTTT. Its translation is CASSSDVPGLALHSSTQYF.

The chain links TRBV9 to TRBJ2-5; TRBD1 matches 10 bases. V was pared by 0 bases and J by 7 bases, with 18 bases of the junction left unmatched. Germline CDR1 SGDLS, CDR2 YYNGEE. The CDR3 extends over 19 amino acids. The CDR3 spells CASSVVPGRGTGDMATQYF. The CDR3 nucleotides read TGTGCCAGCAGCGTAGTCCCGGGTCGTGGGACAGGGGATATGGCGACCCAGTACTTC. Supplemented by reference TRBV9 and TRBJ2-5, the full variable domain reads DSGVTQTPKHLITATGQRVTLRCSPRSGDLSVYWYQQSLDQGLQFLIQYYNGEERAKGNILERFSAQQFPDLHSELNLSSLELGDSALYFCASSVVPGRGTGDMATQYFGPGTRLLVL.

This chain links TRBV19 with TRBJ1-1, with 8 bases lining up with TRBD1. Trimming removed 5 bases from V and 9 bases from J; junction bases left unmatched: 8. The CDR3 sequence is 13 residues long. Germline lookup yields CDR1 LNHDA and CDR2 SQIVND (reference sequence). CDR3 nucleotide sequence: TGTGCCAGTAGTTTTCCGGGACAGGCCCAAGCTTTCTTT. It codes for CASSFPGQAQAFF. Based on the CDR3 plus reference TRBV19 and TRBJ1-1, the full variable domain is DGGITQSPKYLFRKEGQNVTLSCEQNLNHDAMYWYRQDPGQGLRLIYYSQIVNDFQKGDIAEGYSVSREKKESFPLTVTSAQKNPTAFYLCASSFPGQAQAFFGQGTRLTVV.